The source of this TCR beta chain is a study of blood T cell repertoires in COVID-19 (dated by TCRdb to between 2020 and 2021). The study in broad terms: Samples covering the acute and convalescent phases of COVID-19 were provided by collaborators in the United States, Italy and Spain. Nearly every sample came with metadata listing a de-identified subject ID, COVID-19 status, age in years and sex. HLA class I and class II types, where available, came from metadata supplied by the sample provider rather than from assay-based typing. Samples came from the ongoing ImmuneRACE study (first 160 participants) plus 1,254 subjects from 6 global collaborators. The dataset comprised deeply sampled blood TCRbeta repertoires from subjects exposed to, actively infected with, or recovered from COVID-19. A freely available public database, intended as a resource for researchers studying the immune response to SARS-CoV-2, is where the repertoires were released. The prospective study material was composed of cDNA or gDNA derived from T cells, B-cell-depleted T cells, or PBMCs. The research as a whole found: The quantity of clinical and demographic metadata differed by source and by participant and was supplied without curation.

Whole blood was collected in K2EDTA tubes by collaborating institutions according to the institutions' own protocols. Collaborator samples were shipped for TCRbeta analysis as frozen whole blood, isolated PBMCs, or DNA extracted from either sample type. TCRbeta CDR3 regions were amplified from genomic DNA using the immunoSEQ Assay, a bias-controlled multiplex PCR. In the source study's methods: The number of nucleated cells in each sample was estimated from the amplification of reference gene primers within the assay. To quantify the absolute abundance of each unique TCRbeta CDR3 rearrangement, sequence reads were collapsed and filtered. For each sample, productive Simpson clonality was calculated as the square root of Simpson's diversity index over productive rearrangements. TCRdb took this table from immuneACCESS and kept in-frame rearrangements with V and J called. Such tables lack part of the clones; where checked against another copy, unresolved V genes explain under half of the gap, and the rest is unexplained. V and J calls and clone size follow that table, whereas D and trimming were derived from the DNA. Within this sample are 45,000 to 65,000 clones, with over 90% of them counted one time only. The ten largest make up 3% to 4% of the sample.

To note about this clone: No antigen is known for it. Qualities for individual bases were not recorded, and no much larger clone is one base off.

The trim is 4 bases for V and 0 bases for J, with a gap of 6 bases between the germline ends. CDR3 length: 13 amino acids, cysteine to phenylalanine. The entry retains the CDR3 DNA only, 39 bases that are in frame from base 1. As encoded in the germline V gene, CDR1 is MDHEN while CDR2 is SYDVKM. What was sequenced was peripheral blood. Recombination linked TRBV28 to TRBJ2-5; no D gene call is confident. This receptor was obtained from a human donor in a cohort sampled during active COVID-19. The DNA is TGTGCCAGCAGTTCCCAGGACCAAGAGACCCAGTACTTC. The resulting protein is CASSSQDQETQYF. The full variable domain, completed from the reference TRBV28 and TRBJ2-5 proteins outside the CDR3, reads DVKVTQSSRYLVKRTGEKVFLECVQDMDHENMFWYRQDPGLGLRLIYFSYDVKMKEKGDIPEGYSVSREKKERFSLILESASTNQTSMYLCASSSQDQETQYFGPGTRLLVL.